This TCR beta chain was recovered during a study of blood T cell repertoires in COVID-19. V shed 0 bases and J shed 0 bases, with 6 bases lying between them. CDR3 length: 15 amino acids. Germline-derived CDR1 and CDR2 are ENHRY and SYGVKD. In the original analysis: How many nucleated cells were present was estimated from reference gene primer amplification. Some clones are missing from TCRdb's copy, which holds only in-frame ones; the method was immunoSEQ multiplex PCR. Clone size and the V and J calls come from that table; the DNA yielded D and trimming. The sample yields some 530,000 clones, approximately 90% seen once. Researchers sorted participants into cohorts using their self-reported clinical history. Cohort 3 donors counted as recovered after two negative PCRs, clearance, or resolved symptoms.

The V call is TRBV10-3, the J call TRBJ1-3; no reliable D call. The sequenced sample was PBMCs or T cells enriched from blood (not recorded which). The TCR comes from a woman aged 55-70 years who had recovered from COVID-19. This CDR3 is CAISESTYSGNTIYF. The CDR3 DNA is TGTGCCATCAGTGAGTCTACTTACTCTGGAAACACCATATATTTT.